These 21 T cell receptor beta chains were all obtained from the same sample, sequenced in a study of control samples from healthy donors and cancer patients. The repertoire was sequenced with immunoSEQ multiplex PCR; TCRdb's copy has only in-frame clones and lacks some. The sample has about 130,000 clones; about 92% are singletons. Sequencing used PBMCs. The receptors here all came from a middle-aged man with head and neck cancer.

CDR3 DNA sequence: TGTGCCAGCAGCCAAGTATCAAGCGGGGGGGTACGTGAGCAGTTCTTC. This translates into CASSQVSSGGVREQFF. The gene calls are TRBV4-2 and TRBJ2-1; 10 bases align to TRBD2. V shed 1 base and J 9 bases; nucleotides not matched to a gene: 9. This CDR3 contains 16 residues. The germline V gene has CDR1 LGHNA and CDR2 YNFKEQ.

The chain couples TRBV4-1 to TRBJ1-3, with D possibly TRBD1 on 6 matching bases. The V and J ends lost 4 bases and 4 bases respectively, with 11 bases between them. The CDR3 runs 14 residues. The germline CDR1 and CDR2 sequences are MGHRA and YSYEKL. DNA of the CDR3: TGCGCCAGCAGCCCCGGGACAATCGGAAACACCATATATTTT. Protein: CASSPGTIGNTIYF.

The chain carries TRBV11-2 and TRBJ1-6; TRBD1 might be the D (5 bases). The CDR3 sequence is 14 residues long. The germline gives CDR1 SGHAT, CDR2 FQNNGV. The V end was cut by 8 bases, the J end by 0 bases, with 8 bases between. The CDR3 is CASGASSYNSPLHF. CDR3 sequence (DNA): TGTGCCAGCGGGGCGAGCTCCTATAATTCACCCCTCCACTTT.

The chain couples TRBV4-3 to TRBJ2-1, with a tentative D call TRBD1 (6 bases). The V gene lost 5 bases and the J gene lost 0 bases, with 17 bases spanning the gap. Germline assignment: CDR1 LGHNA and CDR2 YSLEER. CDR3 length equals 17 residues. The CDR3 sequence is CASSRKHRESSYNEQFF. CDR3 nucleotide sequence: TGCGCCAGCAGCAGGAAGCACAGGGAAAGCTCCTACAATGAGCAGTTCTTC.

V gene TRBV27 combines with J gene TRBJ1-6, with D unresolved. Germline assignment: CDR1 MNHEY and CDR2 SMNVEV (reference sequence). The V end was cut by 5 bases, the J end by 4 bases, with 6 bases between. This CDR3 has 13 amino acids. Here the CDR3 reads CASSPGYNSPLHF. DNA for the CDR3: TGTGCCAGCAGTCCCGGGTATAATTCACCCCTCCACTTT.

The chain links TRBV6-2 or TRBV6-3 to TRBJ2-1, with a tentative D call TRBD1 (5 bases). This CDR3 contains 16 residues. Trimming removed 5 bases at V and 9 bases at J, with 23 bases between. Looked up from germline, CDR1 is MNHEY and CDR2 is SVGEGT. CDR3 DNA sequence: TGTGCCAGCAGTAAGGCAGGGCCCTTTCTGGGCGGTGAGCAGTTCTTC. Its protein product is CASSKAGPFLGGEQFF.

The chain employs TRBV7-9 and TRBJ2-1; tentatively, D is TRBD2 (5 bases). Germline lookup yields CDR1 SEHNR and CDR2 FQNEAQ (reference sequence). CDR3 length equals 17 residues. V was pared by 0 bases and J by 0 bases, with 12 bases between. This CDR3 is CASSLARALNSYNEQFF. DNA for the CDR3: TGTGCCAGCAGCTTAGCGCGGGCTCTGAACTCCTACAATGAGCAGTTCTTC.

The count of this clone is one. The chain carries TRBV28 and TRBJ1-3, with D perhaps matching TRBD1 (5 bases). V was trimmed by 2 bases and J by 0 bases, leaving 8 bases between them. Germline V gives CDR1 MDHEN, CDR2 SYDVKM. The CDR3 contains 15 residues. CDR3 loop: CASSLQGFSGNTIYF. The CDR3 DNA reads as TGTGCCAGCAGTTTACAGGGTTTCTCTGGAAACACCATATATTTT.

The CDR3 loop reads CAIAQGMEQPQHF. DNA of the CDR3: TGTGCCATCGCACAGGGGATGGAGCAGCCCCAGCATTTT. The chain recombines TRBV12-3 or TRBV12-4 with TRBJ1-5; 7 bases match TRBD1. The CDR3 contains 13 residues. V shed 10 bases and J 7 bases; nucleotides not matched to a gene: 10.

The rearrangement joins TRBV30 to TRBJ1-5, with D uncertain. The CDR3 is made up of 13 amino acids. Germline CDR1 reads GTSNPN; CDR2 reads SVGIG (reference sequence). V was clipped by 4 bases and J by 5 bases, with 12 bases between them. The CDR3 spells CAWNSRFYQPQHF. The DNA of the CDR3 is TGTGCCTGGAATAGTAGGTTCTATCAGCCCCAGCATTTT.

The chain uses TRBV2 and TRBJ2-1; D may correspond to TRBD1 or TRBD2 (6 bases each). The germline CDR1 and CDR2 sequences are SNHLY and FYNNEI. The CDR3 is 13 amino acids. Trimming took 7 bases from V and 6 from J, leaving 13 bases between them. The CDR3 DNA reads TGTGCCAGCACAGTCGAGGGGGGCAATGAGCAGTTCTTC. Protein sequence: CASTVEGGNEQFF.

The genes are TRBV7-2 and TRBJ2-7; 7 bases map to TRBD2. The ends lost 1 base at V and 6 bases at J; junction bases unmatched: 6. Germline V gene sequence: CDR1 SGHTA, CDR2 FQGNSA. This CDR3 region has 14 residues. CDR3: CASSLGARGGEQYF. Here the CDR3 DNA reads TGTGCCAGCAGCTTAGGCGCCCGCGGGGGCGAGCAGTACTTC.

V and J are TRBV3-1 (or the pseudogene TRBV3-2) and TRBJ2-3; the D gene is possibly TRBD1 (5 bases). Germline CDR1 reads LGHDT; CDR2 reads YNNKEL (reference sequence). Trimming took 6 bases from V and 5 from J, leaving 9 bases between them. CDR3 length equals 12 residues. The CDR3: CASSSQGDTQYF. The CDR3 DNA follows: TGTGCCAGCAGTTCCCAGGGAGATACGCAGTATTTT.

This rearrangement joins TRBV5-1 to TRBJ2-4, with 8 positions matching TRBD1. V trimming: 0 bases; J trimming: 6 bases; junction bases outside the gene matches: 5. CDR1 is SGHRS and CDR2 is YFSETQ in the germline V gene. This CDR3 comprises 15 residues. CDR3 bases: TGCGCCAGCAGCTTGGGGACAGGGTCCCGAAACATTCAGTACTTC. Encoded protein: CASSLGTGSRNIQYF.

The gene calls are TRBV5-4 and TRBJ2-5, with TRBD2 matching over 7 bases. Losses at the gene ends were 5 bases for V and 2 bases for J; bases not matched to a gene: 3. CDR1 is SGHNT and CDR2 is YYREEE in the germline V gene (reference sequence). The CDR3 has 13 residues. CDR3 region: CASSSGLQETQYF. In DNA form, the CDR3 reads TGTGCCAGCAGTTCGGGACTACAAGAGACCCAGTACTTC.

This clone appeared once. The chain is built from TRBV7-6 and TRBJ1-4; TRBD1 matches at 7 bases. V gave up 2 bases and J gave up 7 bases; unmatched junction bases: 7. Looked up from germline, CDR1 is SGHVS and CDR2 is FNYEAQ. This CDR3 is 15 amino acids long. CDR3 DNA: TGTGCCAGCAGCTTAAACAGGGGTATGACTGAAAAACTGTTTTTT. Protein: CASSLNRGMTEKLFF.

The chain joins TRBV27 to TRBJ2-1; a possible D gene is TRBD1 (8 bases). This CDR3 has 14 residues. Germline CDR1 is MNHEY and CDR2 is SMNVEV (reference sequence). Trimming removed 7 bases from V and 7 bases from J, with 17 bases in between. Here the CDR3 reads CASKYTGGGNEQFF. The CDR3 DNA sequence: TGTGCCAGCAAATATACAGGGGGGGGAAATGAGCAGTTCTTC.

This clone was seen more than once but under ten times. CDR3 sequence (DNA): TGTGCCAGCAGTTACTTGTTGGCCGGCAATCAGCCCCAGCATTTT. It translates to CASSYLLAGNQPQHF. The chain recombines TRBV6-2 or TRBV6-3 with TRBJ1-5; D unclear. The V end lost 1 base, the J end lost 2 bases, and 9 bases lay between the germline ends. The germline V gene has CDR1 MNHEY and CDR2 SVGEGT. This CDR3 is 15 amino acids long.

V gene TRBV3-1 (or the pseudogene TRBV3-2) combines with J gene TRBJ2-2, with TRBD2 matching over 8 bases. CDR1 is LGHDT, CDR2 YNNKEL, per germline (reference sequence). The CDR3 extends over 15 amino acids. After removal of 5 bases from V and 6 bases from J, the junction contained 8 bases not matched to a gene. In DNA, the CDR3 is TGTGCCAGCAGCACCTTAGCGGGGTCTTCCGGGGAGCTGTTTTTT. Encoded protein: CASSTLAGSSGELFF.

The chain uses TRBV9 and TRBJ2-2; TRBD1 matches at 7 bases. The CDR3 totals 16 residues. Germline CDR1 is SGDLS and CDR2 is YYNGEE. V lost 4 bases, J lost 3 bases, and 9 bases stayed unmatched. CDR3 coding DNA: TGTGCCAGCAGCACAGACAGGGTTAGGGACACCGGGGAGCTGTTTTTT. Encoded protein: CASSTDRVRDTGELFF.

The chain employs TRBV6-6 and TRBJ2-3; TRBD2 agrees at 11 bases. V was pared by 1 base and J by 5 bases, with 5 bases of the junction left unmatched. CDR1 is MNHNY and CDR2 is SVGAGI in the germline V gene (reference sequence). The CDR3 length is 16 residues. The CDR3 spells CASSYFLTSGEDTQYF. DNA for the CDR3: TGTGCCAGCAGTTACTTTTTGACTAGCGGGGAAGATACGCAGTATTTT.